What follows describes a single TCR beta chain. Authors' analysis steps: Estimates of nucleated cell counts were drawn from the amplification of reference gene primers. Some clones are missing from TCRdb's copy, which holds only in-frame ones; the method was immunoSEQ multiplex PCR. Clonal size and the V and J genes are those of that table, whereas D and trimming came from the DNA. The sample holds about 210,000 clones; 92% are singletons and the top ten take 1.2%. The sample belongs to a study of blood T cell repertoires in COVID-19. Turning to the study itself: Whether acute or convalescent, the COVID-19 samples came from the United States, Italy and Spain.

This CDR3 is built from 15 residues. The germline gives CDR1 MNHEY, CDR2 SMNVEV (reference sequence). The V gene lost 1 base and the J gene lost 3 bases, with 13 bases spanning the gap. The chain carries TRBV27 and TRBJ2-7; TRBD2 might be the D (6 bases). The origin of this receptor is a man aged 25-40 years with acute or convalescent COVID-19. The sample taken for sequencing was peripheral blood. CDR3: CASSLWGSGGYEQYF. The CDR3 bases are TGTGCCAGCAGTTTATGGGGTAGCGGAGGCTACGAGCAGTACTTC.